This T cell receptor beta chain was sequenced during a study of shared clonotypes between healthy human individuals (TCRdb year 2020). Context from the whole study: The cohort comprised a couple of women and a few men aged 18 to 49 years. For each donor, CD4 naive and CD4 memory were each given three plates, CD8 naive was given two plates, and CD8 memory was given one plate. Between about 0.8 and 9 billion PBMCs per donor were obtained by leukapheresis. To estimate repertoire size and how much clonotype sharing occurs between individuals, the study deeply sequenced the blood TCR repertoires of about 5 healthy adults. To increase sequencing depth and limit assay-specific biases, different laboratories used diverse techniques to prepare libraries and sequence TCR repertoires.

What the authors observed across the whole study: Across four donors, roughly 5.1% of naive CD4, over 3% of naive CD8, about 2.3% of memory CD4, and approximately 0.42% of memory CD8 clonotypes were shared. Based on pairwise subsampling, the degree of clonotype sharing among donors was expected to be affected by sequencing depth. Clonotypes shared by all four sorted-subset donors showed higher generation probabilities than non-shared clonotypes. Incomplete sequencing was indicated by rarefaction of sorted-subset datasets, despite the large sequencing depth. Because the study included a small number of donors, the genetic and exposure-history diversity represented was limited. Larger estimated clonotype richness was generally found for naive subsets than for memory subsets. Sampling was restricted to blood, and TCR repertoires in tissue are likely to differ from TCR repertoires in blood.

The donors were healthy, HIV-negative adults who had no recently reported acute infections or vaccinations. Only Caucasian adults living in Nashville, Tennessee, USA were represented among the donors. CD4+ T cells were enriched through magnetic negative selection, after which naive cells were positively selected on CD45RA and the remaining negative fraction served as the memory subset. Blood was collected by leukapheresis, and PBMCs were isolated by Ficoll-Histopaque density gradient centrifugation and then cryopreserved in liquid nitrogen vapor phase. Analytical flow cytometry was used to check the purity and quantity of every magnetically sorted T cell population. Genomic DNA was isolated from each sorted fraction and quantified by UV absorbance on a Nanodrop 2000c. The germline V gene specifies SGHAT as CDR1 and FQNNGV as CDR2. Germline trimming: 5 bases from V, 4 bases from J; junction bases outside gene matches: 10. The CDR3, cysteine through phenylalanine, is 16 amino acids long. Left in the record is the CDR3 DNA by itself, 48 bases read in frame from the first base.

This clone was found once. It lacks a known antigen. Base-call qualities are not available, and no considerably larger clone is one nucleotide away. Using the deep immunoSEQ assay, multiplex PCR amplified TCR CDR3 regions from genomic DNA. For each cell subset, the extracted genomic DNA was distributed evenly across all wells of several immunoSEQ 96-well plates, and each plate served as one replicate. Each replicate PCR for sorted subsets received around 210 ng genomic DNA, equal to 30,000 or so T cell genomes. The purified libraries were quantified using a Qubit 3.0 fluorometer, sized with a Bioanalyzer 2100, and then quantified again using the KAPA Library Quantification kit. Every immunoSEQ 96-well plate was sequenced on a dedicated single-read 150-cycle Illumina NextSeq 550 flow cell. The authors' analysis ran thus. Because only junctional sequences without quality scores were contained in the immunoSEQ output, filtering matching that applied to full-length reads could not be performed. To assign V/J genes and CDR3, sequences were annotated against IMGT germline references using PyIR, a Python wrapper for IgBLAST v1.9. Reads were filtered out if the reads had weak V/J assignments (E-value above 1e-6), no CDR3, stop codons, out-of-frame junctions, or ambiguous translated residues. A V3J clonotype was defined by an identical inferred V gene, J gene, and CDR3 amino acid sequence. The percentage overlap between two repertoires was calculated by dividing the number of shared unique clonotypes by the size of the smaller repertoire. Three approaches were used to assess repertoire richness: RTK rarefaction, the Chao1 estimator, and Recon v2.1 estimates of unobserved clonotypes. Generation probabilities were computed with OLGA for all TCRbeta clonotypes obtained by the gDNA method from four donors. Held by TCRdb, this immuneACCESS table contains in-frame sequences only and omits some clones. Under half of the omission traces to an unresolved V gene where checked; the cause of the rest is unknown. The DNA was the basis for D and trimming; V, J and clone size are from that table. Within this sample are about 1 million clones, with about 77% of them counted one time only. The ten biggest clones cover over 1.3% of the sample.

The clonotype comes from a man younger than 35 in good health. Here the chain combines TRBV11-2 and TRBJ2-2, with 7 middle bases fitting TRBD2. Material: memory CD4+ T cells sorted from blood. The cell subset or site label corresponds to: CD45RA-negative fraction. The CDR3 has the sequence CASSSTGTTFTGELFF. At the DNA level, the sequence is TGTGCCAGCAGCAGTACCGGGACTACTTTCACCGGGGAGCTGTTTTTT.